Listed below are T cell receptor beta chains from one sample, sequenced in a study of regulatory T cells in long-lasting Graves disease. TCRdb re-called the multiplex PCR reads with MiXCR, one entry per CDR3 protein. There are approximately 400,000 distinct CDR3 sequences in the sample; about 15% occur only once, and approximately 7.8% lies in the top ten. The sample was also reused in another study, on T cells in Graves' hyperthyroidism and ophthalmopathy.

The sequencing here drew on peripheral blood mononuclear cells (PBMCs), taken at new diagnosis, from a patient treated with antithyroid drugs. The origin of the receptors is a woman aged 40 to 50 with Graves disease. Each CDR3 is given with its conserved first and last residue. A D gene is named only where the DNA matches it firmly. Clone size is not always given. Where it is, it says once, few, many or a class for expanded clones.

TRBJ2-1	TRBV14	NA	many	TGTGCCAGCAGCCAAGGCCGGTTCCGCTCCTACAATGAGCAGTTCTTC	CASSQGRFRSYNEQFF
TRBJ1-5	TRBV19	NA	many	TGTGCCAGTACAGGACAGAATCAGCCCCAGCATTTT	CASTGQNQPQHF
TRBJ2-1	TRBV20-1	TRBD2	many	TGCAGTGTATCTAGCGGGAGGAGCAATGAGCAGTTCTTC	CSVSSGRSNEQFF
TRBJ2-2	TRBV7-3	TRBD2	NA	TGTGCCAGCAGCTTAACGTCTAGCGGGAGGTACACCGGGGAGCTGTTTTTT	CASSLTSSGRYTGELFF
TRBJ1-4	TRBV29-1	TRBD1	few	TGCAGCGCTAAGACAGGGGGAAATGAAAAACTGTTTTTT	CSAKTGGNEKLFF
TRBJ2-7	TRBV11-3	NA	many	TGTGCCAGCAGCTTACTACCCTGGAGGGGCGAGCAGTACTTC	CASSLLPWRGEQYF
TRBJ1-2	TRBV19	TRBD1	many	TGTGCCAGTAGTCCAACGACCGGGACAGGGCCCAACTATGGCTACACCTTC	CASSPTTGTGPNYGYTF
TRBJ1-1	TRBV19	NA	many	TGTGCCAGTAGTATACGGGACATGAACACTGAAGCTTTCTTT	CASSIRDMNTEAFF
TRBJ2-1	TRBV7-3	NA	many	TGTGCCAGCAGCTTAACGGGGCTAGCGTCGTACAATGAGCAGTTCTTC	CASSLTGLASYNEQFF
TRBJ2-2	TRBV29-1	NA	NA	TGCAGCGTTGAAGGGGCAGGGAAGGCCGGGGAGCTGTTTTTT	CSVEGAGKAGELFF
TRBJ2-7	TRBV30	NA	few	TGTGCCTGGAACCGGGACGGGGGCTCCTACGAGCAGTACTTC	CAWNRDGGSYEQYF
TRBJ1-6	TRBV28	NA	many	TGTGCCAGCAGACCCCCTGGTTTAATGAGTTCACCCCTCCACTTT	CASRPPGLMSSPLHF
TRBJ2-3	TRBV20-1	NA	NA	TGCAGTGCTAGAGATGGCGCTAGCAGCACAGATACGCAGTATTTT	CSARDGASSTDTQYF
TRBJ2-7	TRBV7-8	NA	NA	TGTGCCAGCAGCTTAGTTTTTTTGGCAGGGTCATCCTACGAGCAGTACTTC	CASSLVFLAGSSYEQYF
TRBJ2-7	TRBV9	NA	NA	TGTGCCAGCCGACCAGACTCAGGGGTCCTGTACTTC	CASRPDSGVLYF
TRBJ1-5	TRBV28	NA	once	TGTGCCAGCAGTTTATTACAGAATCAGCCCCAGCATTTT	CASSLLQNQPQHF
TRBJ2-3	TRBV20-1	TRBD2	few	TGCAGTGCCCCCATTACGGGGGGAGATACGCAGTATTTT	CSAPITGGDTQYF
TRBJ2-1	TRBV9	NA	few	TGTGCCAGCAGCGTATACCAGCGACCCTACAATGAGCAGTTCTTC	CASSVYQRPYNEQFF
TRBJ2-1	TRBV20-1	NA	few	TGCAGTGCTAGCAGGGCGGGCTCCTACAATGAGCAGTTCTTC	CSASRAGSYNEQFF
TRBJ2-5	TRBV4-1	TRBD1	many	TGCGCCAGCAGCCAGGGACAGGGGATGGGGACCCAGTACTTC	CASSQGQGMGTQYF
TRBJ1-3	TRBV3-1	NA	NA	TGTGCCAGCAGCCCTCGGGGGGGGCCAGACACCATATATTTT	CASSPRGGPDTIYF
TRBJ1-2	TRBV6-1	NA	NA	TGTGCCAGCAGACAGAACAGGGCCCTCAACTATGGCTACACCTTC	CASRQNRALNYGYTF
TRBJ2-2	TRBV11-2	TRBD2	many	TGTGCCAGCAGCTTAGTCACTAGCGGGAGCACCGGGGAGCTGTTTTTT	CASSLVTSGSTGELFF
TRBJ2-1	TRBV13	NA	NA	TGTGCCAGCAGCTTTGGGAACTTTGATGAGCAGTTCTTC	CASSFGNFDEQFF
TRBJ1-5	TRBV27	NA	many	TGTGCCAGCAGTCCCTACTCTGGGGCTAGCAATCAGCCCCAGCATTTT	CASSPYSGASNQPQHF
TRBJ1-4	TRBV7-8	TRBD1	many	TGTGCCAGCAGCTTAGCTGACAGGGGAAGGACTAATGAAAAACTGTTTTTT	CASSLADRGRTNEKLFF
TRBJ2-7	TRBV12-3/TRBV12-4	NA	many	TGTGCCAGCAGTTGGGAGCGCCAAACGAAGTACTTC	CASSWERQTKYF
TRBJ2-1	TRBV11-3	TRBD2	many	TGTGCCAGCAGTATTAGCGGGAGTGTGACAGGGGAGCAGTTCTTC	CASSISGSVTGEQFF
TRBJ2-5	TRBV19	NA	few	TGTGCCAGTAGTCGGAGCGGTAAAGAGACCCAGTACTTC	CASSRSGKETQYF
TRBJ1-1	TRBV3-1	NA	many	TGTGCCAGCAGGCAGAATGAGGGCCCGGAAGCTTTCTTT	CASRQNEGPEAFF
TRBJ1-1	TRBV6-2/TRBV6-3	NA	many	TGTGCCAGCAGTTACGGTTTGGGTTTTGGTACTGAAGCTTTCTTT	CASSYGLGFGTEAFF
TRBJ2-2	TRBV5-6	TRBD1	few	TGTGCCAGCAGCTTGGGGGACAGGAGTCACACCGGGGAGCTGTTTTTT	CASSLGDRSHTGELFF
TRBJ2-3	TRBV28	TRBD2	few	TGTGCCAGCAGGGTAGCGGGAGGGTATGCAGATACGCAGTATTTT	CASRVAGGYADTQYF
TRBJ2-1	TRBV28	NA	NA	TGTGCCAGCAGTTTATGGACCGAGACGGGGGCGCACGATGAGCAGTTCTTC	CASSLWTETGAHDEQFF
TRBJ2-7	TRBV6-2/TRBV6-3	NA	many	TGTGCCAGCAGTGGGTGGGGTGGTCCCTACGAGCAGTACTTC	CASSGWGGPYEQYF
TRBJ2-1	TRBV12-3/TRBV12-4	TRBD2	many	TGTGCCAGCAGTTTATTGACTAGCGGGAAGCGTGAGCAGTTCTTC	CASSLLTSGKREQFF
TRBJ2-7	TRBV7-9	TRBD2	many	TGTGCCAGCAGCCGGACTAGCGGGAGTGGTTACGAGCAGTACTTC	CASSRTSGSGYEQYF
TRBJ2-3	TRBV11-2	TRBD2	many	TGTGCCAGCAGCTCCCCTAGCGGGAGGGCCCTCAGCACAGATACGCAGTATTTT	CASSSPSGRALSTDTQYF
TRBJ2-3	TRBV3-1	NA	few	TGTGCCAGCAGCCAAGTTGGCGGGGCCAGGGATACGCAGTATTTT	CASSQVGGARDTQYF
TRBJ2-7	TRBV28	NA	many	TGTGCCAGCAGTTTTATACAGAGCTACGAGCAGTACTTC	CASSFIQSYEQYF
TRBJ1-4	TRBV2	TRBD1	NA	TGTGCCAGCAGTGAAGCCGGGACAGGGGCTGCAACTAATGAAAAACTGTTTTTT	CASSEAGTGAATNEKLFF
TRBJ1-2	TRBV4-1	TRBD1	few	TGCGCCAGCAGCCAAGATTTCGCAGGGGGGAAGGATGGCTACACCTTC	CASSQDFAGGKDGYTF
TRBJ2-5	TRBV19	TRBD2	many	TGTGCCAGTAGCCCACTAGCGGTCAGGGAGACCCAGTACTTC	CASSPLAVRETQYF
TRBJ2-2	TRBV12-3/TRBV12-4	NA	many	TGTGCCATCCCCAGGGAGAACACCGGGGAGCTGTTTTTT	CAIPRENTGELFF
TRBJ2-7	TRBV12-3/TRBV12-4	TRBD1	many	TGTGCCAGCACGGACAGGGGAGACGAGCAGTACTTC	CASTDRGDEQYF
TRBJ1-3	TRBV10-3	NA	many	TGTGCCACCAGTCCGGGTTCTTCTGGAAACACCATATATTTT	CATSPGSSGNTIYF
TRBJ2-2	TRBV9	NA	NA	TGTGCCAGCAGCGTAGGGCCCACAAGCACCGGGGAGCTGTTTTTT	CASSVGPTSTGELFF
TRBJ1-2	TRBV5-5	NA	many	TGTGCCAGCAGCTTATCCTTTGGCTACACCTTC	CASSLSFGYTF